This T cell receptor beta chain is from a study of graft-versus-host responses after intestinal transplantation (dated by TCRdb to the early 2020s). Study-level background: The transplants that recipients got were multivisceral, liver-intestinal, or isolated intestinal. Instead of going to the commercial service, samples from a few later patients were sequenced in-house on an Illumina MiSeq and processed with MiXCR. All recipients received anti-thymocyte globulin induction followed by maintenance tacrolimus and steroids for about three years. The cohort enrolled some 25 intestinal transplant recipients including one retransplant, and a few patients lacking pretransplant specimens were excluded. Alloreactive clones were identified by sequencing pre-transplant mixed lymphocyte reaction products and comparing them with unstimulated pre-transplant donor and recipient T cells. Donor T cell macrochimerism was defined as a peak of at least 4% donor T cells among recipient peripheral blood mononuclear cells. After intestinal transplantation, graft-versus-host and host-versus-graft alloreactive T cell clones in the graft, circulation and bone marrow were tracked using bulk TCR-beta CDR3 sequencing.

To isolate intraepithelial and lamina propria lymphocytes from graft specimens, dithiothreitol, EDTA incubations and collagenase D digestion were used. Bulk TCR-beta sequencing was performed on serial intestinal graft biopsy specimens collected as late as 600 days after transplant. Results the study describes overall, beyond this receptor: The relatively low number and heterogeneity of intestinal transplant patients limited the conclusions. Early after transplant, peak levels of circulating GvH clones were associated with declines in HvG clones. GvH clones were found in recipient bone marrow, and some of the GvH clones appeared earlier in ileal mucosa or blood, which is consistent with an intestinal mucosal origin. In patients with donor T cell macrochimerism, the allografts had high GvH to HvG T cell clonal ratios.

Library method: the immunoSEQ multiplex PCR assay. High-throughput TCR-beta CDR3 sequencing of genomic DNA from most patients was performed by Adaptive Biotechnologies. As for how the authors treated the data: Adaptive's ImmunoSEQ software supplied the TCR sequencing data for around 19 patients, while MiXCR and VDJtools were used to process a few other patients. Because the origin of CDR3 nucleotide sequences shared between donor and recipient could not be assigned, those sequences were removed. Alloreactive clones required at least 2-fold expansion over unstimulated cells and minimum CFSE-low frequency of 0.002% (template counts) or 0.001% (read counts). Clones detected in sequenced pre-transplant spleen, lymph node, or MLR CFSE-low populations of the donor or recipient were defined as mappable. The cumulative frequency of alloreactive clones was calculated as a percentage of all sequences, weighted by copy number. Sourced from immuneACCESS, this table was stored by TCRdb with only in-frame sequences that have V and J called. A share of the clones is absent; for the studies checked, an unresolved V gene accounts for under half, and the remainder has no known explanation. V, J and clone size reflect that table, while D and trimming were determined from the DNA. The sample table shows 60,000 to 70,000 clones, and around 86% are seen once. In total, the top ten clones hold approximately 1.7% of the sample.

A note on this clone: No antigen is known for it. No base quality information exists; no much larger clone differs at one position.

From the cysteine up to the phenylalanine, the CDR3 has a length of 16 residues. The only DNA kept is the CDR3, 48 bases in frame from the first base. The germline V gene supplies CDR1 SGDLS and CDR2 YYNGEE. The sequence derives from a human patient who received an intestinal transplant, so some T cells may come from the graft donor. This chain joins TRBV9 to TRBJ2-5, with the D gene possibly TRBD1 or TRBD2, each one fitting 6 bases. The better agreement between TRBJ2-7 and the DNA end casts doubt on the J call. The material sequenced was ileum tissue, taken 357 days after transplant. The CDR3 protein sequence reads: CASSPRMIGGRDEQYF. The nucleotides are TGTGCCAGCAGCCCCAGGATGATTGGGGGGCGCGACGAGCAGTACTTC.